The 5 T cell receptor beta chains listed next were all sequenced from one sample in a study of blood T cell repertoires in COVID-19. The assay was immunoSEQ multiplex PCR, and TCRdb's table has in-frame clones only and misses some. The table includes around 230,000 clones, approximately 84% detected once. The sample consisted of PBMCs or T cells enriched from blood (not recorded which). Every receptor here comes from a man in his forties who had recovered from COVID-19.

This chain connects TRBV7-2 to TRBJ2-7; no clear D gene. This CDR3 comprises 14 residues. The germline CDR1 and CDR2 sequences are SGHTA and FQGNSA. Trimming stripped 2 bases from V and 5 bases from J, with 13 bases between. For the CDR3, the DNA is TGTGCCAGCAGCTTAATGGCAGTAGCCGACGAGCAGTACTTC. Translating it yields CASSLMAVADEQYF.

The chain joins TRBV28 to TRBJ1-4; no clear D gene. Trimming took off 6 bases at V and 11 bases at J, with 19 bases between the two ends. The CDR3 is 14 amino acids. The germline CDR1 and CDR2 sequences are MDHEN and SYDVKM. The CDR3 loop is CASRTGRGIGKLFF. The CDR3 bases are TGTGCCAGCAGAACGGGCCGGGGAATTGGGAAACTGTTTTTT.

This rearrangement joins TRBV4-1 to TRBJ1-5; 8 nucleotides match TRBD1. V trimming: 0 bases; J trimming: 0 bases; junction bases outside the gene matches: 1. The germline gives CDR1 MGHRA, CDR2 YSYEKL. There are 16 residues in the CDR3. The CDR3 here is CASSQDDRGSNQPQHF. CDR3 nucleotides: TGCGCCAGCAGCCAAGATGACAGGGGTAGCAATCAGCCCCAGCATTTT.

The rearrangement links TRBV3-1 (or the pseudogene TRBV3-2) to TRBJ1-1; D remains ambiguous. Germline V gene sequence: CDR1 LGHDT, CDR2 YNNKEL (reference sequence). The V gene lost 0 bases and the J gene lost 4 bases, with 12 bases spanning the gap. The CDR3 consists of 15 residues. CDR3 DNA: TGTGCCAGCAGCCAAGATCTTTTGGCGGGCACTGAAGCTTTCTTT. Its translation: CASSQDLLAGTEAFF.

This sequence joins TRBV7-9 and TRBJ2-1; 10 nucleotides align to TRBD2. The V gene end was trimmed by 5 bases and the J gene end by 7 bases; junction bases not matched to a gene: 11. This CDR3 has 16 amino acids. Per the germline V gene, CDR1 is SEHNR and CDR2 is FQNEAQ (reference sequence). CDR3 nucleotide sequence: TGTGCCAGCAGCGCAAGTAGCGGGAGGTTCTGGAATGAGCAGTTCTTC. Translating gives CASSASSGRFWNEQFF.